The 27 T cell receptor beta chains listed next were all sequenced from one sample in a study of post-analysis software for immune sequencing data. Study conclusions and caveats: Elevated frequency relative to controls characterized several TRBV segments in patients, TRBV5-6, TRBV5-1 and TRBV20-1 among them.

No antigen is known for these receptors. Unique molecular identifiers were carried by the TCR beta cDNA libraries. TCRdb re-analysed the PCR reads in MiXCR, keeping a single row per CDR3 protein. The sample consists of 400,000 to 500,000 distinct CDR3 sequences, roughly 40% of them appearing once. Sequences were obtained from blood. These receptors were collected from a girl aged 2 to 10 with multiple sclerosis.

The sample holds a few counts of this clonotype. The chain has TRBV6-5 and TRBJ2-1; D is undetermined. V was cut by 5 bases and J by 5 bases, with 7 bases left in between. From germline, CDR1 is MNHEY and CDR2 SVGAGI. The CDR3 has 12 amino acids. CDR3 nucleotide sequence: TGTGCCAGCAGTCGGGTGGACAATGAGCAGTTCTTC. Residues: CASSRVDNEQFF.

The chain employs TRBV4-1 and TRBJ2-7; 10 nucleotides line up with TRBD1. The CDR3 runs 16 residues. CDR1 and CDR2 from the germline V gene are MGHRA and YSYEKL. J gave up 3 bases and V 3 bases, and 8 bases lay outside the gene matches. Here the CDR3 DNA reads TGCGCCAGCAGCCACTTCGGACAGGGGGTTTTCTACGAGCAGTACTTC. It encodes CASSHFGQGVFYEQYF.

The chain carries TRBV6-1 and TRBJ1-2; weak D call: TRBD1 (6 bases). CDR1 and CDR2 (germline): MNHNS, SASEGT. Between the trimmed V and J ends, which lost 7 bases and 4 bases, there was a span of 16 bases. This CDR3 is 14 amino acids long. CDR3 amino acids: CASTEQGRIYGYTF. In DNA, the CDR3 is TGTGCCAGCACCGAACAGGGTCGGATCTATGGCTACACCTTC.

The chain employs TRBV20-1 and TRBJ1-1, with TRBD1 identical over 9 bases. Per the germline V gene, CDR1 is DFQATT and CDR2 is SNEGSKA (reference sequence). The CDR3 covers 12 residues. CDR3 region: CRGPGQGTEAFF. The CDR3 coding sequence is TGCAGGGGACCGGGACAGGGCACTGAAGCTTTCTTT.

This clonotype turned up a few times. The chain carries TRBV25-1 and TRBJ2-1; 7 bases agree with TRBD2. Germline V gene data show CDR1 as MGHDK and CDR2 as SYGVNS. This CDR3 region has 12 residues. V trimming: 7 bases; J trimming: 10 bases; junction bases outside the gene matches: 7. CDR3 in amino acids: CASTTGGGEQFF. CDR3 coding DNA: TGTGCCAGCACAACTGGGGGGGGAGAGCAGTTCTTC.

This clonotype was picked up many times. V usage is TRBV5-8 and J usage is TRBJ2-5; D gene ambiguous. Trimming pared 0 bases from V and 2 bases from J, leaving 5 bases between. Germline V CDR1 and CDR2: SGHTS, YDEGEE. There are 13 residues in the CDR3. For the CDR3, the DNA is TGTGCCAGCAGCTTGGACAGACAAGAGACCCAGTACTTC. It is translated as CASSLDRQETQYF. Looking up the rest from reference TRBV5-8 and TRBJ2-5 gives the full variable domain: EAGVTQSPTHLIKTRGQQATLRCSPISGHTSVYWYQQALGLGLQFLLWYDEGEERNRGNFPPRFSGRQFPNYSSELNVNALELEDSALYLCASSLDRQETQYFGPGTRLLVL.

This clonotype was seen only a few times. The V and J genes are TRBV12-3 or TRBV12-4 and TRBJ2-5; D unclear. The CDR3 totals 16 residues. V was shortened by 6 bases and J by 0 bases, with 17 bases between the two germline ends. CDR3 amino acids: CASSPGPDNNQETQYF. The CDR3 DNA is TGTGCCAGCAGCCCTGGCCCCGATAATAACCAAGAGACCCAGTACTTC.

The chain joins TRBV5-1 to TRBJ2-3, with D hard to call. The CDR3 contains 14 residues. V lost 2 bases and J 2 bases, leaving 9 bases between the germline ends. CDR1 is SGHRS, CDR2 YFSETQ, per germline. CDR3 protein: CASSFEAFTDTQYF. In DNA, the CDR3 is TGCGCCAGCAGCTTTGAGGCGTTCACAGATACGCAGTATTTT.

V and J are TRBV14 and TRBJ2-3, with D unresolved. V was clipped by 1 base and J by 9 bases, with 8 bases between them. Germline V lookup: CDR1 SGHDN, CDR2 FVKESK. CDR3 length equals 12 residues. The chain's CDR3 is CASSQVRWTQYF. The CDR3 DNA reads TGTGCCAGCAGCCAAGTTCGATGGACGCAGTATTTT.

The chain employs TRBV20-1 and TRBJ2-5; no clear D gene. The J call may not be correct, given that the DNA end is closer to TRBJ2-7. Germline V CDR1 and CDR2: DFQATT, SNEGSKA (reference sequence). The CDR3 extends over 11 amino acids. The CDR3 DNA sequence: TGCAGTGCGTCAAACCCGTCCGAGCAGTACTTC. Its protein product is CSASNPSEQYF.

In this sample, this clonotype turned up a few times. The chain recombines TRBV27 with TRBJ2-7; tentatively, D is TRBD1 or TRBD2 (6 bases each). The germline V and J ends were trimmed by 0 bases and 0 bases, with 12 bases remaining between them. Germline V gene lookup returns CDR1 MNHEY and CDR2 SMNVEV (reference sequence). The CDR3 contains 16 residues. DNA for the CDR3: TGTGCCAGCAGTTTATCGACGGGGGCGAGCTCCTACGAGCAGTACTTC. It is translated as CASSLSTGASSYEQYF.

This chain links TRBV20-1 with TRBJ2-5; TRBD2 aligns across 9 bases. This CDR3 is built from 14 residues. The germline V gene encodes CDR1 DFQATT and CDR2 SNEGSKA (reference sequence). V dropped 3 bases and J dropped 5; count of bases not matched to a gene: 7. CDR3 residues: CSASNLAGRETQYF. CDR3 nucleotides: TGCAGTGCTAGTAACCTAGCGGGGAGGGAGACCCAGTACTTC.

This clonotype was seen more than once but under ten times. An end of the junction differs from the germline gene, which may be a read error. This chain connects TRBV27 to TRBJ1-1; D is perhaps TRBD1 (6 bases). The CDR3 length is 14 residues. From germline, CDR1 is MNHEY and CDR2 SMNVEV (reference sequence). In DNA form, the CDR3 reads TGTGCCAGCAGTCAGAGGGGGATAAACACTGCAGCTTTCTTT. This translates into CASSQRGINTAAFF.

J is TRBJ2-1 and V is TRBV6-2 or TRBV6-3; D gene ambiguous. The V end was cut by 2 bases, the J end by 2 bases, with 4 bases between. The CDR3 has 13 amino acids. Per germline, CDR1 MNHEY and CDR2 SVGEGT. CDR3 DNA: TGTGCCAGCAGTTACGGCACCTACAATGAGCAGTTCTTC. Its translation: CASSYGTYNEQFF.

V is TRBV7-9 and J is TRBJ2-3; perhaps TRBD1 as D (5 bases). The CDR3 loop spans 14 amino acids. CDR1 SEHNR and CDR2 FQNEAQ come from the germline V gene (reference sequence). Trimming took off 2 bases at V and 6 bases at J, with 12 bases between the two ends. This CDR3 reads CASSLITGLDTQYF. The CDR3 nucleotides read TGTGCCAGCAGCTTAATAACAGGTTTGGATACGCAGTATTTT. The full variable domain, with the rest looked up from reference TRBV7-9 and TRBJ2-3, is DTGVSQNPRHKITKRGQNVTFRCDPISEHNRLYWYRQTLGQGPEFLTYFQNEAQLEKSRLLSDRFSAERPKGSFSTLEIQRTEQGDSAMYLCASSLITGLDTQYFGPGTRLTVL.

This clonotype was counted between two and nine times. The CDR3 here is CASSLEASGTDTQYF. DNA for the CDR3: TGCGCCAGCAGCTTGGAGGCTAGCGGCACAGATACGCAGTATTTT. The chain recombines TRBV5-1 with TRBJ2-3; tentatively, D is TRBD2 (6 bases). Trimming cost V 0 bases and J 1 base, with 9 bases left between them. This CDR3 spans 15 amino acids. Germline CDR1 and CDR2: SGHRS and YFSETQ.

About this clonotype itself: The junction and the germline gene differ at one end; a read error may be behind it. J is TRBJ2-3 and V is TRBV20-1; D could derive from TRBD1 or TRBD2 (6 bases each). The CDR3 runs 14 residues. CDR1 is DFQATT and CDR2 is SNEGSKA in the germline V gene (reference sequence). The CDR3 spells CSARIWRGRDMQYF. CDR3 sequence (DNA): TGCAGTGCTAGGATCTGGAGGGGGAGAGATATGCAGTATTTT.

This clonotype was seen a handful of times. The genes are TRBV6-6 and TRBJ1-5; 9 bases are a match to TRBD1. The germline V gene has CDR1 MNHNY and CDR2 SVGAGI (reference sequence). V was pared by 10 bases and J by 4 bases, with 8 bases of the junction left unmatched. CDR3 length: 14 amino acids. Here the CDR3 DNA reads TGTGCCACCACAGGGGGCATAGGTAATCAGCCCCAGCATTTT. Translated: CATTGGIGNQPQHF.

The chain uses TRBV12-3 or TRBV12-4 and TRBJ2-7; possibly TRBD1 for D (5 bases). The germline V and J ends were trimmed by 8 bases and 7 bases, with 12 bases remaining between them. This CDR3 contains 11 residues. CDR3 nucleotide sequence: TGTGCCAGCCGTCAGGGTACTGAGCAGTACTTC. It specifies CASRQGTEQYF.

The rearrangement links TRBV4-1 to TRBJ2-7; no clear D gene. Trimming took 0 bases from V and 1 from J, leaving 16 bases between them. The CDR3 sequence is 17 residues long. Germline V gene lookup returns CDR1 MGHRA and CDR2 YSYEKL. CDR3 protein: CASSQDISRNWSYEQYF. In DNA form, the CDR3 reads TGCGCCAGCAGCCAAGACATCAGCAGGAACTGGTCCTACGAGCAGTACTTC.

The V gene is TRBV7-9, the J gene TRBJ1-2; 7 nucleotides agree with TRBD1. This CDR3 comprises 17 residues. Looked up from germline, CDR1 is SEHNR and CDR2 is FQNEAQ (reference sequence). V lost 5 bases and J lost 0; bases outside the gene matches: 12. CDR3 nucleotide sequence: TGTGCCAGCAGCAACAGACAGGGCGCCCCAGCTAACTATGGCTACACCTTC. It specifies CASSNRQGAPANYGYTF.

This clonotype was seen a few times. The chain links TRBV4-1 to TRBJ2-7; TRBD2 matches at 7 bases. The V segment lost 1 base and the J segment 3 bases; nucleotides outside the gene matches: 6. CDR1 is MGHRA, CDR2 YSYEKL, per germline. This CDR3 contains 15 residues. CDR3 DNA sequence: TGCGCCAGCAGCCAAGTGTCTAGCGGTGGCTACGAGCAGTACTTC. Translation gives CASSQVSSGGYEQYF.

V gene TRBV20-1 combines with J gene TRBJ2-7; 7 bases agree with TRBD2. The J call may not be correct, given that the DNA end is closer to TRBJ2-5. Germline loops: CDR1 DFQATT, CDR2 SNEGSKA (reference sequence). CDR3 length: 17 residues. CDR3 nucleotides: TGCAGTGCTAGAGATAGGCGGGAGAGAGCGGCGGGAGAGACCCAGTACTTC. This codes for CSARDRRERAAGETQYF.

The chain combines TRBV28 with TRBJ2-3; 7 nucleotides agree with TRBD2. The germline CDR1 and CDR2 sequences are MDHEN and SYDVKM. The ends lost 2 bases at V and 1 base at J; junction bases unmatched: 12. This CDR3 is 18 amino acids long. CDR3 in amino acids: CASSLHRTRYKGTDTQYF. DNA for the CDR3: TGTGCCAGCAGTTTACACCGGACTAGATATAAGGGCACAGATACGCAGTATTTT.

Only a few counts were recorded for this clonotype. This chain joins TRBV9 and TRBJ2-7; the D gene is possibly TRBD1 (6 bases). The CDR3 extends over 14 amino acids. Trimming left V 3 bases short and J 2 bases short, with 12 bases between. Germline values: CDR1 SGDLS, CDR2 YYNGEE. In DNA form, the CDR3 reads TGTGCCAGCAGCGCCAGGACAGACGCCTACGAGCAGTACTTC. Amino acid sequence: CASSARTDAYEQYF.

The table lists this clonotype with a few counts. This chain connects TRBV5-1 to TRBJ2-3; 8 nucleotides align to TRBD2. V was pared by 3 bases and J by 2 bases, with 8 bases of the junction left unmatched. Germline values: CDR1 SGHRS, CDR2 YFSETQ. The CDR3 spans 16 residues. CDR3 DNA sequence: TGCGCCAGCAGCTACGGGAGGGGGGCCTTCACAGATACGCAGTATTTT. As protein: CASSYGRGAFTDTQYF.

The chain employs TRBV27 and TRBJ2-4; 8 bases agree with TRBD1. The CDR3 totals 17 residues. V gave up 7 bases and J gave up 0 bases; unmatched junction bases: 11. CDR1 is MNHEY, CDR2 SMNVEV, per germline (reference sequence). The CDR3 reads CASKPAWTGLAKNIQYF. The CDR3 region has the DNA TGTGCCAGCAAGCCGGCTTGGACAGGGTTAGCCAAAAACATTCAGTACTTC.